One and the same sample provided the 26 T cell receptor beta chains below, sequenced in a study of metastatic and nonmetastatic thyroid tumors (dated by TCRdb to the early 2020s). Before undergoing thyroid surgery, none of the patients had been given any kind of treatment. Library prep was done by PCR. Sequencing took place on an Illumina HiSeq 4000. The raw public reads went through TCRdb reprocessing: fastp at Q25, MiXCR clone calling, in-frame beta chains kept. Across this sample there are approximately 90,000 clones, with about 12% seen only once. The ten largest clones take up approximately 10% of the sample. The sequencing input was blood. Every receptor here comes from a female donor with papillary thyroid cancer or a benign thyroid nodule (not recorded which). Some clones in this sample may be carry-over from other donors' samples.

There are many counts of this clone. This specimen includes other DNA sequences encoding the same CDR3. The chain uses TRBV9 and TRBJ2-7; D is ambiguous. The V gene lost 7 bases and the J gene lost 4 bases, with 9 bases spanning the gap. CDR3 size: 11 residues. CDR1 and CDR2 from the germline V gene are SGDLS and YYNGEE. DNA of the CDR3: TGTGCCAGCGGAAAAGAGTACGAGCAGTACTTC. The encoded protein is CASGKEYEQYF.

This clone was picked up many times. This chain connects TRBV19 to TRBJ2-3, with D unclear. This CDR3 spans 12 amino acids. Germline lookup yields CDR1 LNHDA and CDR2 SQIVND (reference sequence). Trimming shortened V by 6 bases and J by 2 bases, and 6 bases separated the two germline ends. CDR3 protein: CASRDDTDTQYF. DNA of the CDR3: TGTGCCAGTAGGGACGACACAGATACGCAGTATTTT.

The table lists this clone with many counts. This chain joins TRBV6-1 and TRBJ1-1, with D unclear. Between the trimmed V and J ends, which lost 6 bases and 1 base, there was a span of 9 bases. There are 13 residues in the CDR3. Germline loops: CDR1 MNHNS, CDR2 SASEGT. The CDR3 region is CASRLTRNTEAFF. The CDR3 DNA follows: TGTGCCAGCAGGCTCACAAGGAACACTGAAGCTTTCTTT.

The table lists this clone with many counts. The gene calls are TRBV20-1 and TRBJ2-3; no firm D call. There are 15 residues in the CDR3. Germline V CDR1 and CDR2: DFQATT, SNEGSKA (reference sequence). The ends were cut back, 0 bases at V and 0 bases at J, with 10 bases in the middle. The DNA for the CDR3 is TGCAGTGCTAGAGATCTCTCAGATAGCACAGATACGCAGTATTTT. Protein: CSARDLSDSTDTQYF.

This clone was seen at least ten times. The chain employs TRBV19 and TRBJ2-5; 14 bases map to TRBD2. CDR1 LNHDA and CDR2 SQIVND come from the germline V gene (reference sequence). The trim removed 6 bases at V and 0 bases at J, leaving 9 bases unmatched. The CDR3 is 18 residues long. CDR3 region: CASSPGLAGAPDQETQYF. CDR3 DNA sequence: TGTGCCAGTAGCCCGGGACTAGCGGGAGCCCCGGACCAAGAGACCCAGTACTTC.

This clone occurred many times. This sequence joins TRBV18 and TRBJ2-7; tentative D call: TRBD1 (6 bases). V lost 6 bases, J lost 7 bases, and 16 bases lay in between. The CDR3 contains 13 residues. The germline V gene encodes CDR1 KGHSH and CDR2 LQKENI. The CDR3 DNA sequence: TGTGCCAGCTCCACCGGGACACGTGGGGAGCAGTACTTC. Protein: CASSTGTRGEQYF.

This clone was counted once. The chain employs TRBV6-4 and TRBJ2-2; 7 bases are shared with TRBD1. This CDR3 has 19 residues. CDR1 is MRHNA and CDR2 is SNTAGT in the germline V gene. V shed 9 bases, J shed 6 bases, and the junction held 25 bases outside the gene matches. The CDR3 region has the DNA TGTGCCAGTAGCGACCCCCGACAGGGATATGGGACGAGCGCCGGGGAGCTGTTTTTT. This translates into CASSDPRQGYGTSAGELFF.

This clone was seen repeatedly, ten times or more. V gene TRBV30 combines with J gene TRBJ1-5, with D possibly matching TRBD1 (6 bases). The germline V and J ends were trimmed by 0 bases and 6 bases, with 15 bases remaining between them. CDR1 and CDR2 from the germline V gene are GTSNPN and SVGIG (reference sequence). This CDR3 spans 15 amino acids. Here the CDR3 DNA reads TGTGCCTGGAGTGTACGGGACATTTCTTTTCAGCCCCAGCATTTT. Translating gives CAWSVRDISFQPQHF.

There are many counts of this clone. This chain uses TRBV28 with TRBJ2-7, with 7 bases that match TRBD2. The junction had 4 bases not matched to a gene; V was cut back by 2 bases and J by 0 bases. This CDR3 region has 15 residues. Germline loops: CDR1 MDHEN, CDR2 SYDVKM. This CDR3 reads CASSLGGVGSYEQYF. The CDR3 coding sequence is TGTGCCAGCAGTTTAGGGGGGGTGGGCTCCTACGAGCAGTACTTC.

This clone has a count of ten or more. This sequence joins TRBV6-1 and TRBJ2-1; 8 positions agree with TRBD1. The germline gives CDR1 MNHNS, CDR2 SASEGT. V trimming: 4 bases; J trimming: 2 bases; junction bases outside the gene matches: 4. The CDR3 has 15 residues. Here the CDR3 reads CASSATGGTYNEQFF. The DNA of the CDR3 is TGTGCCAGCAGTGCAACAGGGGGGACCTACAATGAGCAGTTCTTC.

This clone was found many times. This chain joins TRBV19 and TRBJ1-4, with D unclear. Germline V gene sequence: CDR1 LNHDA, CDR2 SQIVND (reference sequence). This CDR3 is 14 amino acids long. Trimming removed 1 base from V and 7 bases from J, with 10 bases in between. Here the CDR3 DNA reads TGTGCCAGTAGTATAGGTACCGGGAGTGAAAAACTGTTTTTT. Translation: CASSIGTGSEKLFF.

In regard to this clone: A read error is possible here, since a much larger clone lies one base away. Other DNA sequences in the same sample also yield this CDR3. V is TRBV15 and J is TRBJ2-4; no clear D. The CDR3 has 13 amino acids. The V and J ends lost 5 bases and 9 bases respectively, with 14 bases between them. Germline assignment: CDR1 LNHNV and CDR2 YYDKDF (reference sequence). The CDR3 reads CATSGSRTSIQYF. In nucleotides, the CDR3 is TGTGCCACCAGCGGGTCCAGGACGAGCATTCAGTACTTC.

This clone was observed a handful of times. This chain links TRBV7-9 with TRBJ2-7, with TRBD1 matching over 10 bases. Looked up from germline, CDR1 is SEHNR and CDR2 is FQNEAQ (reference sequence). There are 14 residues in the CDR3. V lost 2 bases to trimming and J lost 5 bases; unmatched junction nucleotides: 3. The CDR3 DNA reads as TGTGCCAGCAGCTTACCGGGACAGGGGAACGAGCAGTACTTC. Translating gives CASSLPGQGNEQYF. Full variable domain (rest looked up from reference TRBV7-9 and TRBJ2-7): DTGVSQNPRHKITKRGQNVTFRCDPISEHNRLYWYRQTLGQGPEFLTYFQNEAQLEKSRLLSDRFSAERPKGSFSTLEIQRTEQGDSAMYLCASSLPGQGNEQYFGPGTRLTVT.

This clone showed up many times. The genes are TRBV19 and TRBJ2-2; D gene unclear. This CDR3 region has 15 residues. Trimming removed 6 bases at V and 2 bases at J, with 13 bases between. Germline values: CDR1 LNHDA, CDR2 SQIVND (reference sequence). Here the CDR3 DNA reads TGTGCCAGTAGACGACTCGGCACAAACACCGGGGAGCTGTTTTTT. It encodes CASRRLGTNTGELFF.

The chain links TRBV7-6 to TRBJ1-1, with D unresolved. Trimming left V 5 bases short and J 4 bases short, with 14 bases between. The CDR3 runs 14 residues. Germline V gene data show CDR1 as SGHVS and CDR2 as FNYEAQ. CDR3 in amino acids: CASSNKSGSTEAFF. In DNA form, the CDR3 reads TGTGCCAGCAGCAATAAATCGGGTTCCACTGAAGCTTTCTTT. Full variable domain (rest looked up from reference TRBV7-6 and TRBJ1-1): GAGVSQSPRYKVTKRGQDVALRCDPISGHVSLYWYRQALGQGPEFLTYFNYEAQQDKSGLPNDRFSAERPEGSISTLTIQRTEQRDSAMYRCASSNKSGSTEAFFGQGTRLTVV.

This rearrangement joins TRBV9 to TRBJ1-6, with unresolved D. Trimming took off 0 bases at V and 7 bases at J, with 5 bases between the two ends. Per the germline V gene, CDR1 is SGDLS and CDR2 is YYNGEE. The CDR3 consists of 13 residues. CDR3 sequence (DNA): TGTGCCAGCAGCGTAGGAGGGAATTCACCCCTCCACTTT. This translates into CASSVGGNSPLHF.

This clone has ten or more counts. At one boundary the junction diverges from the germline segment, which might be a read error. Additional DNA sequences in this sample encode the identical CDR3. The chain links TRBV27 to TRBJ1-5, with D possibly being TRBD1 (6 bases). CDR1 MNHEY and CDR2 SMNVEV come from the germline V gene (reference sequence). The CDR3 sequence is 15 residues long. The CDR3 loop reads CASSLSGGTFQPQHF. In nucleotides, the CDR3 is TGTGCCAGCAGTTTATCAGGGGGGACATTCCAGCCCCAGCATTTC.

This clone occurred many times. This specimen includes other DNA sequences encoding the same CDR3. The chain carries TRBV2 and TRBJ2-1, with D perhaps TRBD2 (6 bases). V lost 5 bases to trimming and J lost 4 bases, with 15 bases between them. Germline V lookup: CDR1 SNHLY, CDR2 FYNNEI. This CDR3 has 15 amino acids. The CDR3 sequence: CASSRESVRYNEQFF. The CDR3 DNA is TGTGCCAGCAGTCGGGAGTCTGTACGATACAATGAGCAGTTCTTC. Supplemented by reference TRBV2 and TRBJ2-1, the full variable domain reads EPEVTQTPSHQVTQMGQEVILRCVPISNHLYFYWYRQILGQKVEFLVSFYNNEISEKSEIFDDQFSVERPDGSNFTLKIRSTKLEDSAMYFCASSRESVRYNEQFFGPGTRLTVL.

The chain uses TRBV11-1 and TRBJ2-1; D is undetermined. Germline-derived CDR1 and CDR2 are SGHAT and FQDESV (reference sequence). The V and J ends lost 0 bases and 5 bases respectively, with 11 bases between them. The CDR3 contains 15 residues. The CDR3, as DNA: TGTGCCAGCAGCTTAGCTCGGTTCGCTAACAATGAGCAGTTCTTC. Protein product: CASSLARFANNEQFF.

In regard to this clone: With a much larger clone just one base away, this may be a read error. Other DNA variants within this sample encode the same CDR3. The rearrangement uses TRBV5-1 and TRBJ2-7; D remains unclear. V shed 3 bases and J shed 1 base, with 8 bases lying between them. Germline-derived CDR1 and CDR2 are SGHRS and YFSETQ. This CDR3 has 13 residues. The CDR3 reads CASSSARSYEQYF. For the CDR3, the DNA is TGCGCCAGCAGCTCAGCTAGATCCTACGAGCAGTACTTC.

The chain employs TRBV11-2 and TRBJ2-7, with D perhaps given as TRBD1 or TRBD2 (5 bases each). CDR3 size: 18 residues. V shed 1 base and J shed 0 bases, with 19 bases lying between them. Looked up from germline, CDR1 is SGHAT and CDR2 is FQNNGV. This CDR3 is CASSLGTRPSGSSYEQYF. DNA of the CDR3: TGTGCCAGCAGCTTAGGGACAAGGCCTTCAGGGAGCTCCTACGAGCAGTACTTC.

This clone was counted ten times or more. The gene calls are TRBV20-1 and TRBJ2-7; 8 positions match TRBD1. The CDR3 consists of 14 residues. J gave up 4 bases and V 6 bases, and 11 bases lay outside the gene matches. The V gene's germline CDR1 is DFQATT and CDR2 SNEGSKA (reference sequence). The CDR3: CSADRQGSVYEQYF. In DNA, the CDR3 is TGCAGTGCCGATAGACAGGGGAGTGTATACGAGCAGTACTTC.

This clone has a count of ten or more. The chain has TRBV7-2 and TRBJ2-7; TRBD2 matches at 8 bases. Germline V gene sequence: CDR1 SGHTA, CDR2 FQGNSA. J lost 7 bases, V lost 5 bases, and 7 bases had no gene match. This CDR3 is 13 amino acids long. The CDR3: CASSLRTSREQYF. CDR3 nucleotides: TGTGCCAGCAGCCTACGGACTAGCCGGGAGCAGTACTTC.

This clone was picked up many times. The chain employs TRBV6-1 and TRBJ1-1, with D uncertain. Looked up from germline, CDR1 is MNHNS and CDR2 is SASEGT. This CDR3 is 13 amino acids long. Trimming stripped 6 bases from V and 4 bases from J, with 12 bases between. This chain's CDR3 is CASRERVGTEAFF. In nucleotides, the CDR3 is TGTGCCAGCAGAGAACGGGTGGGCACTGAAGCTTTCTTT.

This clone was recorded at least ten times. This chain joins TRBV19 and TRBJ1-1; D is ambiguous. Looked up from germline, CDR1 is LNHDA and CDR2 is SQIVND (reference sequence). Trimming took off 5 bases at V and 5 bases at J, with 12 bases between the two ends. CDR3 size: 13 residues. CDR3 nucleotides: TGTGCCAGTAGTCCCCTTCGGGCGACTGAAGCTTTCTTT. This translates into CASSPLRATEAFF.

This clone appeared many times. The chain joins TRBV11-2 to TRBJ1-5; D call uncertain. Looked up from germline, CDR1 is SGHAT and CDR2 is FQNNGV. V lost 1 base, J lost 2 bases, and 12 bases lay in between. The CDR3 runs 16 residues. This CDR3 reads CASSLVLRNGNQPQHF. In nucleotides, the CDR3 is TGTGCCAGCAGCTTAGTACTTCGGAACGGCAATCAGCCCCAGCATTTT.